This T cell receptor beta chain appears in the sequencing data of a study of blood T cell repertoires in COVID-19. Using immunoSEQ multiplex PCR, the repertoire was profiled, and TCRdb retains in-frame clones only, with some absent. Of 350,000 or so clones in the sample, almost 90% were seen once. Participants were aged about 18 to 89 years, lived in over 20 US areas, and enrolled virtually. The study assigned cohorts using participant-reported clinical history. The germline CDR1 and CDR2 sequences are MDHEN and SYDVKM. The CDR3 is made up of 13 amino acids. V shed 2 bases and J shed 5 bases, with 9 bases lying between them.

The chain links TRBV28 to TRBJ2-5; tentative D call: TRBD1 (5 bases). This clonotype was sampled from a woman in her 30s who had been exposed to COVID-19. The sample was PBMCs or T cells enriched from blood (not recorded which). The chain's CDR3 is CASSLNGAETQYF. DNA of the CDR3: TGTGCCAGCAGTTTAAATGGGGCGGAGACCCAGTACTTC.